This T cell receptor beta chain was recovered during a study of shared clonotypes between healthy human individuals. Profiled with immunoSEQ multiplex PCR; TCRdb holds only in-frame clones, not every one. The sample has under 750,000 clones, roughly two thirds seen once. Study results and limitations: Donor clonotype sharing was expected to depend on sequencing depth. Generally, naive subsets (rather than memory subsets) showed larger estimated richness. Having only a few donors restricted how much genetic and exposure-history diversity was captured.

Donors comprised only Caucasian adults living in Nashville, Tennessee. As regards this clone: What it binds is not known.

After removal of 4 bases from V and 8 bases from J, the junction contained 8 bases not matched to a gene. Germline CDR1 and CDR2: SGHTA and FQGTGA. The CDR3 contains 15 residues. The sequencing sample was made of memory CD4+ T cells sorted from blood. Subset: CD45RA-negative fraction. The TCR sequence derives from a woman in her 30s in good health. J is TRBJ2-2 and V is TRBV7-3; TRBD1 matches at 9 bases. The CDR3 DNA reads TGTGCCAGCAGCTCCCAAGGGACAGGGAGAGGGGAGCTGTTTTTT. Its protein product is CASSSQGTGRGELFF.